A single sample gave rise to the 27 T cell receptor beta chains below, sequenced in a study of blood T cell repertoires in COVID-19. Clones were read by immunoSEQ multiplex PCR, and TCRdb kept only the in-frame ones, dropping some. Seen here are about 80,000 clones, under 80% observed once, and the top ten hold around 34%. Sequenced material: peripheral blood. Receptors originate from a man aged 55 to 70 with COVID-19, enrolled during active disease.

The V and J genes are TRBV5-5 and TRBJ1-6; D is ambiguous. The CDR3 is 17 residues long. Germline V gene data show CDR1 as SGHKS and CDR2 as YYEKEE (reference sequence). The V end lost 0 bases, the J end lost 6 bases, and 16 bases lay between the germline ends. The CDR3 DNA reads as TGTGCCAGCAGCTTGGTTCCCCTTGCGGAACTTAATTCACCCCTCCACTTT. Translating it yields CASSLVPLAELNSPLHF.

V and J are TRBV5-6 and TRBJ1-3, with 7 bases matching TRBD1. The CDR3 spans 14 residues. V was pared by 2 bases and J by 5 bases, with 4 bases of the junction left unmatched. CDR1 SGHDT and CDR2 YYEEEE come from the germline V gene. CDR3 loop: CASSFGTARNTIYF. The CDR3 DNA is TGTGCCAGCAGCTTCGGGACAGCCAGAAACACCATATATTTT.

The chain combines TRBV13 with TRBJ2-5, with TRBD2 matching 15 bases. V was clipped by 8 bases and J by 7 bases; unmatched bases: 14. The CDR3 loop spans 17 amino acids. Germline assignment: CDR1 PRHDT and CDR2 FYEKMQ (reference sequence). The CDR3 nucleotides are TGTGCCAGCGGGACTGGACTAGCGGGAGGGGGCTTAGGGACCCAGTACTTC. It specifies CASGTGLAGGGLGTQYF.

The J gene is TRBJ2-1, the V gene TRBV11-3; no firm D call. CDR1 is SGHNT and CDR2 is YENEEA in the germline V gene. The ends were cut back, 3 bases at V and 4 bases at J, with 13 bases in the middle. The CDR3 has 15 residues. CDR3 residues: CASSFSVTSYNEQFF. The CDR3 nucleotides are TGTGCCAGCAGCTTTTCAGTGACATCTTACAATGAGCAGTTCTTC.

V and J are TRBV18 and TRBJ2-7, with TRBD1 matching over 7 bases. This CDR3 is 15 amino acids long. Germline CDR1 KGHSH, CDR2 LQKENI. Losses at the gene ends were 7 bases for V and 2 bases for J; bases not matched to a gene: 11. As DNA, the CDR3 is TGTGCCAGCTACCCCCGACAGGGTCCAACCTACGAGCAGTACTTC. Its protein is CASYPRQGPTYEQYF.

CDR3 loop: CASRLGVRVSGTEAFF. For the CDR3, the DNA is TGTGCCAGCAGACTCGGTGTCAGGGTATCAGGCACTGAAGCTTTCTTT. The chain couples TRBV5-5 to TRBJ1-1; tentative D call: TRBD1 (5 bases). Germline V gives CDR1 SGHKS, CDR2 YYEKEE (reference sequence). V was pared by 5 bases and J by 4 bases, with 21 bases between. This CDR3 has 16 amino acids. Supplemented by reference TRBV5-5 and TRBJ1-1, the full variable domain reads DAGVTQSPTHLIKTRGQQVTLRCSPISGHKSVSWYQQVLGQGPQFIFQYYEKEERGRGNFPDRFSARQFPNYSSELNVNALLLGDSALYLCASRLGVRVSGTEAFFGQGTRLTVV.

The chain is built from TRBV2 and TRBJ2-5; 8 nucleotides agree with TRBD1. V lost 0 bases, J lost 2 bases, and 2 bases stayed unmatched. Germline CDR1 is SNHLY and CDR2 is FYNNEI. The CDR3 sequence is 15 residues long. The DNA of the CDR3 is TGTGCCAGCAGTGAAGCGCGGACAGGGCAAGAGACCCAGTACTTC. Translated: CASSEARTGQETQYF.

The chain links TRBV15 to TRBJ2-7; 7 bases are a match to TRBD1. The CDR3 has 13 amino acids. Germline V gene lookup returns CDR1 LNHNV and CDR2 YYDKDF (reference sequence). J gave up 3 bases and V 6 bases, and 5 bases lay outside the gene matches. CDR3 nucleotides: TGTGCCACCAGAAGTTCAGGGGGCTACGAGCAGTACTTC. Translation gives CATRSSGGYEQYF.

The chain combines TRBV4-3 with TRBJ2-1, with 8 bases that match TRBD2. The CDR3 is 17 amino acids. Germline V gene sequence: CDR1 LGHNA, CDR2 YSLEER. The trim removed 0 bases at V and 0 bases at J, leaving 4 bases unmatched. The CDR3 DNA sequence: TGCGCCAGCAGCCAAGAGCGGCTAGCGGGCTCCTACAATGAGCAGTTCTTC. It encodes CASSQERLAGSYNEQFF.

About this clone: One junction end does not reproduce the germline sequence, and a read error may be involved. In nucleotides, the CDR3 is TGTGCCAGTAGTGCGGCTTACGAAAACCTGTTTTTT. Translation gives CASSAAYENLFF. The V gene is TRBV19, the J gene TRBJ1-4; D gene unclear. CDR1 and CDR2 from the germline V gene are LNHDA and SQIVND (reference sequence). The CDR3 is made up of 12 amino acids.

The chain combines TRBV18 with TRBJ1-3; D call uncertain. The V end lost 6 bases, the J end lost 0 bases, and 9 bases lay between the germline ends. Germline V gene sequence: CDR1 KGHSH, CDR2 LQKENI. This CDR3 has 14 amino acids. The CDR3 coding sequence is TGTGCCAGCTCCCGGACTGACTCTGGAAACACCATATATTTT. Translation: CASSRTDSGNTIYF.

The chain employs TRBV2 and TRBJ2-1; 10 positions match TRBD2. The V segment lost 7 bases and the J segment 4 bases; nucleotides outside the gene matches: 10. The CDR3 has 16 residues. Germline CDR1 reads SNHLY; CDR2 reads FYNNEI. This CDR3 reads CASIKISGGIYNEQFF. DNA of the CDR3: TGTGCCAGCATCAAGATTAGCGGGGGGATTTACAATGAGCAGTTCTTC.

This chain connects TRBV20-1 to TRBJ2-7, with D perhaps matching TRBD1 (7 bases). Trimming removed 3 bases at V and 2 bases at J, with 23 bases between. Germline V gene lookup returns CDR1 DFQATT and CDR2 SNEGSKA (reference sequence). This CDR3 has 17 residues. CDR3 loop: CSASARGVAGGTYEQYF. DNA for the CDR3: TGCAGTGCTAGTGCCCGGGGAGTGGCAGGGGGGACCTACGAGCAGTACTTC.

This clone has more than one count but fewer than ten. This chain links TRBV9 with TRBJ2-7, with a weak D call TRBD1 (5 bases). Germline V lookup: CDR1 SGDLS, CDR2 YYNGEE. The CDR3 extends over 15 amino acids. V lost 3 bases and J lost 3, with 16 bases in between. The CDR3 bases are TGTGCCAGCAGCGGAGGATCAGGGTCCTTCTACGAGCAGTACTTC. Its protein is CASSGGSGSFYEQYF.

The chain links TRBV9 to TRBJ2-2; D might be TRBD1 (6 bases). The CDR3 spans 16 residues. CDR1 SGDLS and CDR2 YYNGEE come from the germline V gene. V was shortened by 3 bases and J by 1 base, with 13 bases between the two germline ends. Here the CDR3 reads CASSATTGQNTGELFF. Here the CDR3 DNA reads TGTGCCAGCAGCGCAACGACAGGACAGAACACCGGGGAGCTGTTTTTT. The full variable domain, rest sourced from reference TRBV9 and TRBJ2-2, is DSGVTQTPKHLITATGQRVTLRCSPRSGDLSVYWYQQSLDQGLQFLIQYYNGEERAKGNILERFSAQQFPDLHSELNLSSLELGDSALYFCASSATTGQNTGELFFGEGSRLTVL.

The chain's CDR3 is CASSQLAGGYEQYF. In nucleotides, the CDR3 is TGTGCCAGCAGCCAGCTAGCGGGAGGCTACGAGCAGTACTTC. The V gene is TRBV6-2 or TRBV6-3, the J gene TRBJ2-7; 11 bases agree with TRBD2. Germline CDR1 reads MNHEY; CDR2 reads SVGEGT. The CDR3 is 14 residues long. After removal of 6 bases from V and 3 bases from J, the junction contained 4 bases not matched to a gene.

The chain joins TRBV15 to TRBJ2-2; 9 nucleotides agree with TRBD1. Germline lookup yields CDR1 LNHNV and CDR2 YYDKDF (reference sequence). The CDR3 totals 16 residues. Losses at the gene ends were 5 bases for V and 5 bases for J; bases not matched to a gene: 9. CDR3 region: CATSDHRGLGTGELFF. The CDR3 region has the DNA TGTGCCACCAGCGATCACAGGGGGCTAGGGACCGGGGAGCTGTTTTTT.

The rearrangement uses TRBV11-3 and TRBJ2-3; 7 nucleotides agree with TRBD1. The V gene end was trimmed by 5 bases and the J gene end by 3 bases; junction bases not matched to a gene: 8. CDR1 SGHNT and CDR2 YENEEA come from the germline V gene. The CDR3 runs 15 residues. The CDR3 here is CASSTRQGRTDTQYF. The CDR3 nucleotides are TGTGCCAGCAGCACCCGACAGGGTCGGACAGATACGCAGTATTTT.

The rearrangement joins TRBV7-3 to TRBJ2-5; D possibly corresponds to TRBD2 (6 bases). The V gene's germline CDR1 is SGHTA and CDR2 FQGTGA. Trimming pared 5 bases from V and 2 bases from J, leaving 12 bases between. There are 14 residues in the CDR3. DNA for the CDR3: TGTGCCAGCAGCCGCGGGCGGGGACAAGAGACCCAGTACTTC. It encodes CASSRGRGQETQYF.

The chain links TRBV11-3 to TRBJ1-1; TRBD1 is a possible D gene (5 bases). The CDR3 extends over 15 amino acids. Germline CDR1 SGHNT, CDR2 YENEEA. V lost 8 bases to trimming and J lost 1 base, with 17 bases between them. CDR3 sequence reads: CASLRSAGSNTEAFF. CDR3 nucleotides: TGTGCCAGCCTTCGTTCCGCAGGGTCGAACACTGAAGCTTTCTTT. The entire variable domain, with the rest obtained from reference TRBV11-3 and TRBJ1-1, is as follows: EAGVVQSPRYKIIEKKQPVAFWCNPISGHNTLYWYLQNLGQGPELLIRYENEEAVDDSQLPKDRFSAERLKGVDSTLKIQPAELGDSAVYLCASLRSAGSNTEAFFGQGTRLTVV.

The chain has TRBV2 and TRBJ2-1, with TRBD2 matching 11 bases. This CDR3 contains 14 residues. Germline-derived CDR1 and CDR2 are SNHLY and FYNNEI. V dropped 11 bases and J dropped 10; count of bases not matched to a gene: 13. The CDR3 reads CAAHNGTSGREQFF. The CDR3 DNA follows: TGTGCCGCGCACAACGGGACTAGCGGCCGCGAGCAGTTCTTC.

J is TRBJ1-1 and V is TRBV11-2, with TRBD1 identical over 7 bases. The germline gives CDR1 SGHAT, CDR2 FQNNGV. V was pared by 6 bases and J by 0 bases, with 10 bases of the junction left unmatched. The CDR3 length is 16 residues. The CDR3 sequence: CASRSLRQGMNTEAFF. In DNA, the CDR3 is TGTGCCAGCAGGTCCCTGAGACAGGGAATGAACACTGAAGCTTTCTTT. Full variable domain (outside the CDR3, taken from reference TRBV11-2 and TRBJ1-1): EAGVAQSPRYKIIEKRQSVAFWCNPISGHATLYWYQQILGQGPKLLIQFQNNGVVDDSQLPKDRFSAERLKGVDSTLKIQPAKLEDSAVYLCASRSLRQGMNTEAFFGQGTRLTVV.

V gene TRBV7-6 combines with J gene TRBJ2-1, with 8 bases lining up with TRBD2. With V trimmed by 2 bases and J by 7 bases, 10 bases remained unmatched. The CDR3 extends over 16 amino acids. Germline CDR1 is SGHVS and CDR2 is FNYEAQ. The CDR3 nucleotides are TGTGCCAGCAGCTTATTAGGAAGCGGGGGTCAGAATGAGCAGTTCTTC. Its protein product is CASSLLGSGGQNEQFF.

V and J are TRBV9 and TRBJ1-1; 9 bases align to TRBD1. There are 17 residues in the CDR3. Losses at the gene ends were 2 bases for V and 4 bases for J; bases not matched to a gene: 12. Germline loops: CDR1 SGDLS, CDR2 YYNGEE. This CDR3 reads CASSVAGQGHPGTEAFF. The CDR3 DNA is TGTGCCAGCAGCGTCGCGGGACAGGGTCATCCAGGCACTGAAGCTTTCTTT.

The chain is built from TRBV6-5 and TRBJ2-5; D gene unclear. Germline V lookup: CDR1 MNHEY, CDR2 SVGAGI. The CDR3 length is 11 residues. V gave up 5 bases and J gave up 8 bases, with 9 bases separating them. CDR3 sequence reads: CASSSEVTQYF. Here the CDR3 DNA reads TGTGCCAGCAGTAGCGAAGTCACCCAGTACTTC.

In its sample, this clone was seen a few times. This chain uses TRBV7-2 with TRBJ1-5; 11 bases match TRBD1. Germline CDR1 is SGHTA and CDR2 is FQGNSA. The V and J ends lost 2 bases and 6 bases, in that order; junction bases with no gene match: 3. This CDR3 is built from 15 residues. The CDR3 DNA reads as TGTGCCAGCAGCTTACGGACAGGGGGCCCTCAGCCCCAGCATTTT. Protein sequence: CASSLRTGGPQPQHF.

This chain uses TRBV5-4 with TRBJ1-1; D remains ambiguous. CDR1 is SGHNT and CDR2 is YYREEE in the germline V gene (reference sequence). The CDR3 has 14 amino acids. V lost 0 bases, J lost 1 base, and 7 bases lay in between. The CDR3 coding sequence is TGTGCCAGCAGCTTGGGGGCCAGGAACACTGAAGCTTTCTTT. This gives the protein CASSLGARNTEAFF.